The clone carrying this T cell receptor beta chain has more than one count but fewer than ten. The target antigen is unknown. This sample was included in a study of cytomegalovirus exposure and HLA in healthy donors. General study findings and limits: The authors reported that TCR beta sequences could predict HLA-A and HLA-B alleles. These predictions were accurate for most subjects in the first cohort. TCR beta chain V- and J-gene trimming was linked, in a later analysis, to a missense variant in DCLRE1C. As was reported, the classifier diagnosed cytomegalovirus status with high specificity and sensitivity.

Both 60 Vbeta primers and 13 Jbeta primers went into the PCR. Some clones are missing from TCRdb's copy, which holds only in-frame ones; the method was immunoSEQ multiplex PCR. The top ten clones hold roughly 0.9% of a sample with about 110,000 clones, about 70% of them seen once. The TCR sequence derives from a woman under 40 in good health and CMV-seronegative. What was sequenced was PBMCs.

The CDR3 sequence: CASSWGTSHSGANVLTF. The CDR3 DNA follows: TGTGCCAGCTCATGGGGGACAAGTCACTCTGGGGCCAACGTCCTGACTTTC. The chain uses TRBV18 and TRBJ2-6; D possibly corresponds to TRBD1 (6 bases). CDR1 and CDR2 (germline): KGHSH, LQKENI. This CDR3 has 17 amino acids. Trimming cost V 5 bases and J 0 bases, with 14 bases left between them.